Shown below are 13 T cell receptor beta chains from a single sample sequenced in a study of OX40 agonist ivuxolimab in advanced cancers. Clones were read by immunoSEQ multiplex PCR, and TCRdb kept only the in-frame ones, dropping some. This table has tens of thousands of clones, 85% to 95% appearing once. The source material was CD4+ or CD8+ T cells sorted from blood, sampled in a trial of the OX40 agonist ivuxolimab. The receptors stem from an adult with an advanced solid tumor such as melanoma, head and neck, liver or kidney cancer.

J is TRBJ2-5 and V is TRBV7-8; D is uncertain. The ends were cut back, 5 bases at V and 5 bases at J, with 18 bases in the middle. The CDR3 covers 15 residues. Germline-derived CDR1 and CDR2 are SGHVS and FQNEAQ. CDR3 protein: CASSPRGLRTETQYF. The CDR3 bases are TGTGCCAGCAGCCCCCGCGGTTTGCGCACCGAGACCCAGTACTTC.

This clone was observed a single time. This chain connects TRBV6-6 to TRBJ2-1; TRBD2 is a possible D gene (5 bases). The CDR3 length is 13 residues. Trimming removed 11 bases at V and 1 base at J, with 12 bases between. Germline V gives CDR1 MNHNY, CDR2 SVGAGI (reference sequence). The CDR3 spells CAGGRESYNEQFF. The CDR3 DNA sequence: TGTGCCGGCGGTAGGGAGTCCTACAATGAGCAGTTCTTC.

This clone has a single count. The chain recombines TRBV2 with TRBJ2-7; 11 nucleotides align to TRBD2. Germline CDR1 SNHLY, CDR2 FYNNEI. The CDR3 totals 15 residues. The V and J ends lost 6 bases and 3 bases, in that order; junction bases with no gene match: 7. Written as DNA, the CDR3 is TGTGCCAGCAGGGTGACTAGCGGGATAGGCTACGAGCAGTACTTC. Protein sequence: CASRVTSGIGYEQYF.

The CDR3 DNA is TGCGCCAGCAGCCAAGGGAGGGACAGATACACTGAAGCTTTCTTT. The encoded protein is CASSQGRDRYTEAFF. The chain joins TRBV4-1 to TRBJ1-1; 7 nucleotides match TRBD1. V lost 1 base, J lost 3 bases, and 5 bases stayed unmatched. The germline gives CDR1 MGHRA, CDR2 YSYEKL. The CDR3 has 15 residues.

The chain is built from TRBV6-9 and TRBJ2-7; TRBD1 aligns across 7 bases. Germline assignment: CDR1 MNHGY and CDR2 SVAAGI. The CDR3 totals 14 residues. V shed 1 base and J 5 bases; nucleotides not matched to a gene: 5. CDR3: CASSYYRGDDEQYF. The CDR3 DNA is TGTGCCAGCAGTTATTACAGGGGTGATGACGAGCAGTACTTC.

This chain connects TRBV5-8 to TRBJ2-7, with D perhaps matching TRBD2 (5 bases). CDR3 size: 16 residues. Per the germline V gene, CDR1 is SGHTS and CDR2 is YDEGEE. V was pared by 0 bases and J by 1 base, with 14 bases between. The CDR3 protein is CASSLGRTQKSYEQYF. The DNA for the CDR3 is TGTGCCAGCAGCTTGGGGCGGACTCAAAAATCCTACGAGCAGTACTTC.

The chain employs TRBV2 and TRBJ2-5; tentatively, D is TRBD1 (6 bases). CDR1 is SNHLY and CDR2 is FYNNEI in the germline V gene. This CDR3 has 13 amino acids. The V and J ends lost 2 bases and 5 bases respectively, with 9 bases between them. The CDR3 spells CASSERGYETQYF. CDR3 nucleotides: TGTGCCAGCAGTGAAAGGGGGTACGAGACCCAGTACTTC.

The chain links TRBV29-1 to TRBJ1-4; 7 bases align to TRBD1. Trimming took 5 bases from V and 7 from J; bases not matched to a gene: 10. This CDR3 comprises 14 residues. The germline V gene has CDR1 SQVTM and CDR2 ANQGSEA. CDR3 region: CSVSQGVRAEKLFF. As DNA, the CDR3 is TGCAGCGTTTCTCAGGGGGTGCGTGCTGAAAAACTGTTTTTT.

The rearrangement links TRBV28 to TRBJ2-7; 8 bases map to TRBD1. J lost 0 bases, V lost 6 bases, and 7 bases had no gene match. Looked up from germline, CDR1 is MDHEN and CDR2 is SYDVKM. This CDR3 is built from 15 residues. CDR3 residues: CASSDRGFLSYEQYF. CDR3 in DNA: TGTGCCAGCAGCGACAGGGGCTTTCTCTCCTACGAGCAGTACTTC.

The chain employs TRBV6-5 and TRBJ2-7; D is possibly TRBD1 or TRBD2 (5 bases each). The J call could be wrong; TRBJ2-5 is a better fit for the DNA end. Germline loops: CDR1 MNHEY, CDR2 SVGAGI. The CDR3 has 14 amino acids. This CDR3 is CASFNGGSEETQYF. As DNA, the CDR3 is TGTGCCAGCTTTAATGGGGGATCGGAGGAGACCCAGTACTTC.

The genes are TRBV6-5 and TRBJ1-1, with TRBD1 as a possible D gene (5 bases). The CDR3 totals 13 residues. Per the germline V gene, CDR1 is MNHEY and CDR2 is SVGAGI. Between the trimmed V and J ends, which lost 8 bases and 5 bases, there was a span of 15 bases. CDR3 protein: CASRIPTVTEAFF. The CDR3 coding sequence is TGTGCCAGCCGGATCCCGACAGTTACTGAAGCTTTCTTT.

The chain uses TRBV27 and TRBJ2-1; the D gene is possibly TRBD2 (5 bases). V gave up 2 bases and J gave up 0 bases, with 14 bases separating them. The CDR3 has 17 residues. Germline V gene data show CDR1 as MNHEY and CDR2 as SMNVEV (reference sequence). Here the CDR3 reads CASSLTAGGSSYNEQFF. The DNA of the CDR3 is TGTGCCAGCAGTTTAACGGCGGGTGGGAGCTCCTACAATGAGCAGTTCTTC.

This clone was counted between two and nine times. The chain combines TRBV9 with TRBJ2-7; tentative D call: TRBD1 (5 bases). Trimming left V 0 bases short and J 6 bases short, with 16 bases between. Germline V gives CDR1 SGDLS, CDR2 YYNGEE. The CDR3 consists of 15 residues. This CDR3 reads CASSVGGPVMGEQYF. The CDR3 DNA follows: TGTGCCAGCAGCGTAGGGGGCCCCGTAATGGGCGAGCAGTACTTC.